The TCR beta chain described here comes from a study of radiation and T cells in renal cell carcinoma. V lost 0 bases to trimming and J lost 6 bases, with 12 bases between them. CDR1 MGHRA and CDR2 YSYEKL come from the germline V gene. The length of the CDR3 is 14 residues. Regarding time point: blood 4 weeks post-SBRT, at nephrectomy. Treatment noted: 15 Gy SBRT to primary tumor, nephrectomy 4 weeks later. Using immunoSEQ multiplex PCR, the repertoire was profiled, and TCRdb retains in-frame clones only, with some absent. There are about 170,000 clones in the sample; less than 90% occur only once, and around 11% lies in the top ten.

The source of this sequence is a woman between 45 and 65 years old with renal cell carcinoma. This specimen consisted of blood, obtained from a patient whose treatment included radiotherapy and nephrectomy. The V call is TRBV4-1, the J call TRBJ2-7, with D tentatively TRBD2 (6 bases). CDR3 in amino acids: CASSQEETRAEQYF. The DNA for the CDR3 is TGCGCCAGCAGCCAAGAAGAGACTAGGGCCGAGCAGTACTTC.